The clone carrying this T cell receptor (beta chain) showed up just a few times. The V end lost 5 bases, the J end lost 6 bases, and 16 bases lay between the germline ends. The CDR3 runs 15 residues. The authors ran a second PCR of about 6 to 12 cycles using a sample-barcoded 5' primer and a J-beta primer mix. Each CDR3 protein is one row after TCRdb ran MiXCR on the 5' RACE reads. The table lists over 750,000 distinct CDR3 sequences, 20% to 25% of them singletons. This sample stems from a study of blood T cells in healthy people across ages. This sample also appeared in a second study, on T cells of mothers and their children.

The sequence came from a boy younger than 18 in good health. The chain carries TRBV12-3 or TRBV12-4 and TRBJ2-2; D may correspond to TRBD1 or TRBD2 (5 bases each). Sequenced sample: blood. This CDR3 is CASSPGRPGAGELFF. The CDR3 DNA reads as TGTGCCAGCAGTCCGGGACGGCCCGGGGCCGGGGAGCTGTTTTTT.